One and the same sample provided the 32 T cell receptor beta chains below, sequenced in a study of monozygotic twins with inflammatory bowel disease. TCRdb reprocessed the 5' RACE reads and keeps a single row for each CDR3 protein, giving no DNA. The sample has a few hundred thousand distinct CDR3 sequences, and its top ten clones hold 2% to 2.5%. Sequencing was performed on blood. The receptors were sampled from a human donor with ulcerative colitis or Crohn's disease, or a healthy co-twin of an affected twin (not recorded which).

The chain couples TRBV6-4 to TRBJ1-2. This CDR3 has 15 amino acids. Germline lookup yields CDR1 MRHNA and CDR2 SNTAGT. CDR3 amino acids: CASSPSEGGNYGYTF.

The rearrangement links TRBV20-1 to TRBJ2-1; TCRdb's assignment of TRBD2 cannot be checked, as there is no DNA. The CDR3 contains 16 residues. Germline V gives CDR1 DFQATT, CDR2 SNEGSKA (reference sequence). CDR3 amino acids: CSASGERVSGGGEQFF.

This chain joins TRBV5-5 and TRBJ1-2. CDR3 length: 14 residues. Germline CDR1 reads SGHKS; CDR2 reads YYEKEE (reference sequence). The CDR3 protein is CASSFGSGDYGYTF.

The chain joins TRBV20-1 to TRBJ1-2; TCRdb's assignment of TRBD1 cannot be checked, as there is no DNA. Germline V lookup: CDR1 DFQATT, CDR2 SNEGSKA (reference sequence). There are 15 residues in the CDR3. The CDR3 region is CSAAAGPTRNYGYTF.

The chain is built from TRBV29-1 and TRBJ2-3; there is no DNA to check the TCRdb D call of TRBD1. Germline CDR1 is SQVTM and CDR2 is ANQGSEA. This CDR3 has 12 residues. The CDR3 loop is CSARASTDTQYF.

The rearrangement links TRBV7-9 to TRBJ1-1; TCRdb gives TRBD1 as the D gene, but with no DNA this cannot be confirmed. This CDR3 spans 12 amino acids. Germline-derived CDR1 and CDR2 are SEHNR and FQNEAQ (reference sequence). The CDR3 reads CASAATQGRAFF. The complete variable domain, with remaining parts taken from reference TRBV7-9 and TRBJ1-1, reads DTGVSQNPRHKITKRGQNVTFRCDPISEHNRLYWYRQTLGQGPEFLTYFQNEAQLEKSRLLSDRFSAERPKGSFSTLEIQRTEQGDSAMYLCASAATQGRAFFGQGTRLTVV.

The CDR3 reads CASSKTSGDQPQHF. The chain recombines TRBV9 with TRBJ1-5; TCRdb returns TRBD1, unconfirmable since there is no DNA. This CDR3 contains 14 residues. The germline V gene has CDR1 SGDLS and CDR2 YYNGEE.

The CDR3 here is CSVGALLPDRTGELFF. The V and J genes are TRBV29-1 and TRBJ2-2; TCRdb's D gene call, TRBD1, goes unchecked for lack of DNA. Per germline, CDR1 SQVTM and CDR2 ANQGSEA. There are 16 residues in the CDR3.

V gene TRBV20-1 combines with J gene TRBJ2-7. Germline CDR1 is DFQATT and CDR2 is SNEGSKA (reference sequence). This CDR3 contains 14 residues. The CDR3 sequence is CSARDPLASYEQYF.

The CDR3 reads CASQSSAGGYGYTF. The chain is built from TRBV12-3 or TRBV12-4 and TRBJ1-2; TCRdb selects TRBD1, and the lack of DNA leaves this call unchecked. The CDR3 loop spans 14 amino acids.

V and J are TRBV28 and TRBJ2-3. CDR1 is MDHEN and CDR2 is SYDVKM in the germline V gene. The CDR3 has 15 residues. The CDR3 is CASSGRDGSADTQYF.

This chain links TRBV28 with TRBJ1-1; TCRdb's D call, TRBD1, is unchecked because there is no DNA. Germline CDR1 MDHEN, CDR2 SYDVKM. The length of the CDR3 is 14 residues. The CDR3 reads CASRRRTVYTEAFF.

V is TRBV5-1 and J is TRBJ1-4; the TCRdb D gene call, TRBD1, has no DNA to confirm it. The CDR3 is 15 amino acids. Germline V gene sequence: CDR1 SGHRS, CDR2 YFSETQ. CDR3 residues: CASSLAGGANEKLFF.

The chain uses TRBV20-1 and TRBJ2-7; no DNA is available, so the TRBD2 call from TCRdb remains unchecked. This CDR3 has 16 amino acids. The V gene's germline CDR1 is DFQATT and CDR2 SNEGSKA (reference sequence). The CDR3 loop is CSARVSGRGPSYEQYF.

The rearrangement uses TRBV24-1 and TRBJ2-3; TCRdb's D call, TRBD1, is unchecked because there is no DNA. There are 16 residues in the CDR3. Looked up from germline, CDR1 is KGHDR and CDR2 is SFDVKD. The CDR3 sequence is CATSDPGTGNTDTQYF.

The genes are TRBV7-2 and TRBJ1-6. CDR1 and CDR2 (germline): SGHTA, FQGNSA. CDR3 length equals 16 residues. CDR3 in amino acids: CASSKIRGSYNSPLHF.

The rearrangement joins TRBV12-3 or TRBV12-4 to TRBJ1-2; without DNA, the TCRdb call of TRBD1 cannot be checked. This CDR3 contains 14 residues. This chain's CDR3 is CVSSGRGRFYGYTF.

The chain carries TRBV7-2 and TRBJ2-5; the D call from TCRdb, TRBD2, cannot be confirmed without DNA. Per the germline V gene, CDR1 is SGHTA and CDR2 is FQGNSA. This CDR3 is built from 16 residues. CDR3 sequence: CASSLAGVAGQETQYF.

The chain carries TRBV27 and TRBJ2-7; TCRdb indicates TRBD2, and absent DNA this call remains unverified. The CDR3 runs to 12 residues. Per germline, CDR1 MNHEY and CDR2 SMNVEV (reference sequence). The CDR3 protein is CASSPSGGKAYF.

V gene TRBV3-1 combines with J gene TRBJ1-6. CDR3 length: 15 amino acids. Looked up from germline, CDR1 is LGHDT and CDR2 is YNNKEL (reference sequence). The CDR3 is CASSRSLPASSPLHF. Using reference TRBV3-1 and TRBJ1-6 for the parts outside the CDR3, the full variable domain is DTAVSQTPKYLVTQMGNDKSIKCEQNLGHDTMYWYKQDSKKFLKIMFSYNNKELIINETVPNRFSPKSPDKAHLNLHINSLELGDSAVYFCASSRSLPASSPLHFGNGTRLTVT.

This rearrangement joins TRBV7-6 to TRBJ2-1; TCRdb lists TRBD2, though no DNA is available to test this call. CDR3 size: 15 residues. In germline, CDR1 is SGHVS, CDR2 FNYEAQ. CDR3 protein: CASSQWDLGADEQFF. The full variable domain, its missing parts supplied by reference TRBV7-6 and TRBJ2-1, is GAGVSQSPRYKVTKRGQDVALRCDPISGHVSLYWYRQALGQGPEFLTYFNYEAQQDKSGLPNDRFSAERPEGSISTLTIQRTEQRDSAMYRCASSQWDLGADEQFFGPGTRLTVL.

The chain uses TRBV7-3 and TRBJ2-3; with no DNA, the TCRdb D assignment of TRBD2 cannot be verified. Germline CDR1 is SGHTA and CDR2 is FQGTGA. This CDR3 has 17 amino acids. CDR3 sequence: CASSRTGLAGGPDTQYF.

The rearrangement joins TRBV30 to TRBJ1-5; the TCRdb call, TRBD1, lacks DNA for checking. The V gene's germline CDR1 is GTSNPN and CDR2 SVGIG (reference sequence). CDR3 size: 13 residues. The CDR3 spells CAWAQGEKQPQHF.

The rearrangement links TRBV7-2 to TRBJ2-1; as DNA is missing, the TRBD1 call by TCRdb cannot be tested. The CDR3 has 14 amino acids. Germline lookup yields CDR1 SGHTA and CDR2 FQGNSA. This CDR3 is CASSLGSRGNEQFF.

CDR3 loop: CASSLERNEQFF. The chain uses TRBV7-2 and TRBJ2-1. CDR1 is SGHTA, CDR2 FQGNSA, per germline. The CDR3 has 12 residues.

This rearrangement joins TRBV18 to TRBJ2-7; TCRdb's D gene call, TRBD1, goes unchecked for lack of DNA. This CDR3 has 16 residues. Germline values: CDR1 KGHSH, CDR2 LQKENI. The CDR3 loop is CASSPAPGWERHEQYF.

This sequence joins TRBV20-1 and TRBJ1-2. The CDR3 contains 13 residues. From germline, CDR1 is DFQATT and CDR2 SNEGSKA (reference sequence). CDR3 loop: CSARAPTVYGYTF.

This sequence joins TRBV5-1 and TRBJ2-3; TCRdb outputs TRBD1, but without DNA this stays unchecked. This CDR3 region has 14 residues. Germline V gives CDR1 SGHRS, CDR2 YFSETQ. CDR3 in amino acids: CASSTGQLADTQYF.

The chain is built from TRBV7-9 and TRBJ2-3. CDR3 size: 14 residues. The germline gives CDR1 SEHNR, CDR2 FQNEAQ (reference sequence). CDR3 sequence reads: CASSFSRDTDTQYF.

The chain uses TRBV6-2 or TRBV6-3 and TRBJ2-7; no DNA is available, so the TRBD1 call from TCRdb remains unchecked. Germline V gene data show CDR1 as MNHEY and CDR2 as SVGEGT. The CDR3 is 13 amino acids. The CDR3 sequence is CASRTGVTYEQYF.

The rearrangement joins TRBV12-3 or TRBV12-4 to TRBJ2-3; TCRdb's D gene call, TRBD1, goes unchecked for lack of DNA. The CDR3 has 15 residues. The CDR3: CASSLGDRGTDTQYF.

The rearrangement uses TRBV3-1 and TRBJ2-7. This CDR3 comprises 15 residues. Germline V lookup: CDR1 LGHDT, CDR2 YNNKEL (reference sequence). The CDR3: CASSHGGGLTGEQYF.